This T cell receptor (beta chain) came from a study of cytomegalovirus exposure and HLA in healthy donors (dated by TCRdb to the late 2010s). Regarding the study in general: An earlier analysis of some 600 of the donors reported about 280 Gb of sequence data and some 110 million unique TCR beta sequences obtained from about 180 million T cells. Around 300 gigabases of sequencing data and around 87 million unique TCR sequences were included in an early release covering about 700 HLA-typed donors. The genetic ancestry cluster associated with self-reported Caucasian donors included 81% of the roughly 380 genotyped donors. The study was designed to test whether signatures of past pathogen exposure could be identified by cataloging public T cell receptors. The study profiled the T cell repertoires of about 720 subjects by immunosequencing and related them to cytomegalovirus serostatus. In addition to the first cohort of 650 to 800 subjects, a separate validation cohort of over 90 different subjects was used. To predict cytomegalovirus infection status, the study brought together high-throughput TCR immunosequencing, statistical association of individual TCRs with disease status, and machine learning. In a later analysis, previously published TCR beta repertoires from about 670 donors were re-analyzed and high-resolution HLA genotyping was added so that TCR occurrence patterns could be studied. Rather than drawing on any new phenotypic data, the later analysis identified candidate immune exposures from TCR beta sequences and the way those sequences occurred across donors. To decide whether each TCR beta V gene segment behaved as functional or pseudogenic, an earlier analysis of some 570 of the donors relied on high-throughput TCR beta sequencing. Alongside the repertoire data, information on donor age, sex, ethnicity and CMV serostatus was compiled. In a later genetic analysis, genome-wide SNP genotypes for about 55% of the roughly 700 donors were used, and that subset was treated as a discovery cohort. All discovery cohort repertoires had been generated on a single sequencing platform. Class I and class II HLA loci were covered by the typing at four-digit resolution. Typing coverage differed by locus: A, B, C, DRB1 and DQB1 were typed in roughly 620-640 donors, DQA1 in 500 to 550, DPA1 in approximately 610, and DPB1 in 450 to 490. A few DR-DQ haplotypes were handled as single units for association and clustering because linkage in the cohort was strong. Among about 400 genotyped donors of the cohort, an average of around 240,000 unique TCR beta nucleotide sequences was sequenced per donor, of which roughly 17% were non-productive.

Trimming accounts for 4 bases at V and 8 bases at J, while the number of junction bases matched to no gene is 6. The germline V gene provides CDR1 SGHRS and CDR2 YFSETQ. The CDR3 numbers 13 residues from cysteine through phenylalanine. Solely the CDR3 DNA is kept, with 39 bases framed from the first base. In total, roughly 670 healthy bone marrow donors made up the cohort. At the time of sampling, every cohort member was nominally healthy, though immune exposures that went unrecorded were likely present. The donor was CMV seropositive and was included in the group of almost 300 seropositive cohort members. A peripheral blood sample was collected from each donor, and TCR beta sequencing was performed on peripheral blood mononuclear cells. Genomic DNA extraction from the blood cell samples was performed with the Qiagen DNeasy Blood Extraction Kit. Results the study describes overall, beyond this receptor: CMV serostatus was the only immune exposure information available for the cohort. An earlier analysis of some 560 of the donors showed that most TCR beta V segments appeared in productive rearrangements either about 87% or about 30% of the time, which broadly matched IMGT annotations. Several of the top co-occurrence clusters appeared to be linked to parvovirus B19, influenza, CMV and Epstein-Barr virus, according to a later analysis. The earlier analysis of 450 to 700 of the donors excluded over 15 rarely observed V segments, including chromosome 9 orphons, because counts were too low. A total of around 150 TCR beta chains were listed by the study as associated with cytomegalovirus. Most CMV-associated TCR beta chains appeared to be HLA-restricted in a later analysis, and the HLA associations seemed to be driven largely by CMV exposure. Presence/absence analyses assumed roughly uniform sequencing depth across donors, an assumption that may not hold. Because HLA typing was unavailable for some donors at each locus, only the typed subset was used in association tests. A group of highly shared sequence variants was considered likely to be a technical artifact of the sequencing pipeline. Across donors, most TCR sequences were observed very rarely, whereas some public TCRs were present in many individuals. When HLA alleles, especially DR and DQ, strongly co-occurred, TCR associations were difficult to assign to individual alleles. Some IMGT-functional V segments, including TRBV6-2 and TRBV6-3, could not be told apart with the 87-base-pair reads, so those segments were excluded. In vitro tests confirmed that a few of the cytomegalovirus-associated TCR beta chains recognize cytomegalovirus antigens. According to a later genetic analysis, donors in an Asian-associated ancestry cluster had fewer N-insertions in productive TCRs than the approximately 650-donor mean. A later analysis found that HLA-associated TCR beta chains were more clonally expanded and had lower generation probabilities than equally common non-associated chains. This cohort had only TCR beta chains sequenced, and the lack of alpha or paired-chain data limited which features could be detected. According to the authors, the approach could potentially be generalized to other disease states and immunological phenotypes. In a later analysis, the rate of TCR association differed among HLA loci, with DRB1 alleles having the most associated TCRs and HLA-C alleles having the fewest. Cytomegalovirus status was reported to be diagnosed by the classifier with high specificity and sensitivity in both the original and validation cohorts. Linkage disequilibrium might explain the correlated functional status among segregating V segments, but an unknown experimental factor could not be ruled out. A later genetic analysis associated a missense DCLRE1C variant with V-gene and J-gene trimming of TCR beta chains, and an independent cohort replicated the association. A further reported finding was that TCR beta sequences accurately predicted the HLA-A and HLA-B alleles for most subjects in the first cohort. A later analysis associated 16,951 TCR beta sequences with specific HLA alleles at a false discovery rate of 0.05.

Receptors were amplified or captured by the immunoSEQ multiplex PCR assay. A mixture of 60 forward primers for TCR Vbeta segments and 13 reverse primers for TCR Jbeta segments was used in the multiplex PCR. The CDR3 region of rearranged TCR beta genes was amplified from genomic DNA by a multiplex PCR assay. The amplified TCR beta libraries were sequenced on the Illumina HiSeq System as 87-base-pair reads. The authors' analysis ran thus. A later analysis counted about 80 million unique TCR beta chains across the 550 to 800 repertoires, and about 10 million of these chains were shared by at least two donors. Raw reads were error-corrected and collapsed into unique sequences by a nearest-neighbor algorithm in which closely related sequences were merged to remove PCR and sequencing errors. Alignment of CDR3 sequences to IMGT reference sequences was used to assign V, D and J gene segments. Each retained sequence needed at least a six-nucleotide match to both a V gene segment and a J gene segment. Rearrangements were called productive when the CDR3 lacked stop codons and stayed in frame with V and J; all others were non-productive. CDR3 was defined according to IMGT convention as the region running from the second conserved V-encoded cysteine to the conserved J-encoded phenylalanine. Sequences without an unambiguous match to a single V gene segment were excluded from the earlier analysis of approximately 600 of the donors. An earlier analysis of several hundred of the donors called V segments functional above 56.7% productive rearrangements and segregating when the between-donor standard deviation exceeded 5%. A statistical classification framework was built for diagnosing cytomegalovirus status from the catalog of TCR beta chain sequences. A later analysis assigned V and J genes by comparing TCR nucleotide sequences with IMGT/GENE-DB human TR gene sequences. The TCRdist pipeline was used in a later analysis to assign CDR3 sequences and most-parsimonious VDJ recombination scenarios. In a later analysis, each TCR beta chain was defined by its CDR3 amino acid sequence together with its V-gene family, and reads without a unique V-gene family were excluded. As a way to deal with suspected cross-contamination and a sequencing artifact, a later analysis dropped more than 500 nucleotide sequences that were highly shared and had low generation probability. In a later analysis, a clonal expansion index was calculated for each public chain from normalized within-repertoire ranks of inferred template counts. In a later analysis, generation probabilities were computed with a VDJ recombination model fitted to out-of-frame rearrangements, and the resulting probabilities were checked against IGoR. Hypergeometric tests were used in a later analysis to score TCR-TCR, TCR-HLA and TCR-CMV co-occurrence, with a repertoire-size bias correction applied to the TCR pairs. A later analysis estimated false discovery rates by permuting HLA or CMV assignments 20 times. A later analysis grouped co-occurring TCRs with DBSCAN, adding TCRdist sequence similarity when clustering within HLA-allele-positive subsets. Co-occurrence clustering excluded repertoires with fewer than 30,000 or more than 120,000 public chains, plus five with anomalous nucleotide sharing. In TCRdb, the immuneACCESS table is reduced to in-frame sequences with V and J assigned. These tables do not hold every clone; where another copy was compared, an unresolved V gene accounts for under half, and the others remain unexplained. The DNA was the basis for D and trimming; V, J and clone size are from that table. This sample comprises roughly 98,000 clones, around 79% of them detected only once. The ten largest clones take up 13% to 15% of the sample.

Turning to this clone: The clone's antigen remains unknown. No base quality information exists; no much larger clone differs at one position.

The sequence links TRBV5-1 to TRBJ2-4; TRBD1 lines up with 7 middle nucleotides. This clonotype originated in a woman between 65 and 79 years old in good health and CMV-seropositive. Sequencing was carried out using PBMCs. The CDR3 here reads CASSRRQGYIQYF. The sequenced DNA is TGCGCCAGCAGCAGAAGACAGGGTTACATTCAGTACTTC.